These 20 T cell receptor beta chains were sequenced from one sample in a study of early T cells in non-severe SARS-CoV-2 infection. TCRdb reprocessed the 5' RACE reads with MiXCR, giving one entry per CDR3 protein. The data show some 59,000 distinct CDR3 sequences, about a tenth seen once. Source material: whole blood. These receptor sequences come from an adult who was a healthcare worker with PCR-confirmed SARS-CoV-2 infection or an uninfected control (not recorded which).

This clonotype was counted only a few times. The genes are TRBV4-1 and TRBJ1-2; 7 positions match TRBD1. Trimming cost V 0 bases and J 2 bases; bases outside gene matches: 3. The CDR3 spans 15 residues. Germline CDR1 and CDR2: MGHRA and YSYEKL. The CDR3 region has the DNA TGCGCCAGCAGCCAAGATCAGGGGGGAAACTATGGCTACACCTTC. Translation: CASSQDQGGNYGYTF.

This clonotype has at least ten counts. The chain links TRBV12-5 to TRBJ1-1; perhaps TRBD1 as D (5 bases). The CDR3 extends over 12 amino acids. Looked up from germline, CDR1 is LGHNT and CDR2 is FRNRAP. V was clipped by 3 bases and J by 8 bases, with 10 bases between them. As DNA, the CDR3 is TGTGCTAGTGGTTTATTGGGGACCGAAGCTTTCTTT. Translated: CASGLLGTEAFF.

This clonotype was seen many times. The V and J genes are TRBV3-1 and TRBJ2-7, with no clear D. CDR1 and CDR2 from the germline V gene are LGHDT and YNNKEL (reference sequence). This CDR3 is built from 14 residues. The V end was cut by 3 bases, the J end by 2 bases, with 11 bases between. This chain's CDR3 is CASSHRTGAYEQYF. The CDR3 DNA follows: TGTGCCAGCAGCCATCGGACCGGCGCCTACGAGCAGTACTTC.

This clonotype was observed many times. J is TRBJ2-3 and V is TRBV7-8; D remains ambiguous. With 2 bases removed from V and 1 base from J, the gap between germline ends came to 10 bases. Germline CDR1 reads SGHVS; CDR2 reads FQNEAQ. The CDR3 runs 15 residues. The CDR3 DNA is TGTGCCAGCAGCTTATTTTGGGTGGGCACAGATACGCAGTATTTT. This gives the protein CASSLFWVGTDTQYF.

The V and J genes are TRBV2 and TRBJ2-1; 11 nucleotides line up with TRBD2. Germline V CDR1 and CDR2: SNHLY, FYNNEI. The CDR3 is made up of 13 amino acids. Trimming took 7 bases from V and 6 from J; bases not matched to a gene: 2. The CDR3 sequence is CASTGTSGNEQFF. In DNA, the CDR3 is TGTGCCAGCACCGGGACTAGCGGCAATGAGCAGTTCTTC.

CDR3 nucleotides: TGTGCCATCAGTGATTCCGGGGGCAATGAGCAGTTCTTC. Encoded protein: CAISDSGGNEQFF. The chain uses TRBV10-3 and TRBJ2-1; D is possibly TRBD2 (6 bases). Germline CDR1 ENHRY, CDR2 SYGVKD. This CDR3 has 13 amino acids. Trimming removed 3 bases from V and 6 bases from J, with 9 bases in between.

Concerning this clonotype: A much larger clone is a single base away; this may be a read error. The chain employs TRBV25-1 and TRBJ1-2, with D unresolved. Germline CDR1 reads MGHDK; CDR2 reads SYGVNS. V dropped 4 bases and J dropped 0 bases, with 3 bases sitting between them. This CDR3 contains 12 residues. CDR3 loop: CASSAANYGYTF. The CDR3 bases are TGTGCCAGCAGTGCAGCTAACTATGGCTACACCTTC.

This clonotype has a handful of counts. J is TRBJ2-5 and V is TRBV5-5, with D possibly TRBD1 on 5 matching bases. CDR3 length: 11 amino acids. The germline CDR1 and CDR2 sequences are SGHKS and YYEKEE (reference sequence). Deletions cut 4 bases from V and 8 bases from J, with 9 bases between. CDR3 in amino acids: CASSADKTQYF. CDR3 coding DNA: TGTGCCAGCAGCGCGGACAAAACCCAGTACTTC.

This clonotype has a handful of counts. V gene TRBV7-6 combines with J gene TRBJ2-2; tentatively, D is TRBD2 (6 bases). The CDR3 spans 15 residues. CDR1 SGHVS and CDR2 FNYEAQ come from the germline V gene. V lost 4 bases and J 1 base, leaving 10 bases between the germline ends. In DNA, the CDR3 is TGTGCCAGCAGCTCTAGACTAGGGAACACCGGGGAGCTGTTTTTT. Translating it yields CASSSRLGNTGELFF.

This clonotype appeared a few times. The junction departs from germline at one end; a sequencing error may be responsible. DNA of the CDR3: TGTGCCATCAGTGACGACAGAGCCTTCAGCGCCGTTTTT. Translation gives CAISDDRAFSAVF. V is TRBV10-3 and J is TRBJ1-5, with D possibly being TRBD1 (5 bases). Germline V gene data show CDR1 as ENHRY and CDR2 as SYGVKD. CDR3 length: 13 residues.

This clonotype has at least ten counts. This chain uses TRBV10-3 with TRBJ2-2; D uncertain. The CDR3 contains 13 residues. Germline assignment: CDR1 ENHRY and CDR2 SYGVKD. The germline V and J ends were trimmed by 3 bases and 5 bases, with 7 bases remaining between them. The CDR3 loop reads CAISDQSTGELFF. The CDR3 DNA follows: TGTGCCATCAGTGACCAGTCGACCGGGGAGCTGTTTTTT.

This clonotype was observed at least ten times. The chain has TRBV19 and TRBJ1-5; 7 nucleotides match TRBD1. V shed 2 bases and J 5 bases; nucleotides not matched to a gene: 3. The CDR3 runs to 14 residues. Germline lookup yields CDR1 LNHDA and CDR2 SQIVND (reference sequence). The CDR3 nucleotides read TGTGCCAGTAGTATAACCAGGGGGGATCAGCCCCAGCATTTT. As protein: CASSITRGDQPQHF. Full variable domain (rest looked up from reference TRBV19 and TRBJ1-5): DGGITQSPKYLFRKEGQNVTLSCEQNLNHDAMYWYRQDPGQGLRLIYYSQIVNDFQKGDIAEGYSVSREKKESFPLTVTSAQKNPTAFYLCASSITRGDQPQHFGDGTRLSIL.

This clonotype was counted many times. The CDR3 DNA sequence: TGTGCCACCAGTGATTCTCGGTCTAGCTCCTACAATGAGCAGTTCTTC. This sequence encodes CATSDSRSSSYNEQFF. The chain has TRBV24-1 and TRBJ2-1; D unclear. Trimming stripped 2 bases from V and 0 bases from J, with 10 bases between. Per the germline V gene, CDR1 is KGHDR and CDR2 is SFDVKD. This CDR3 spans 16 amino acids.

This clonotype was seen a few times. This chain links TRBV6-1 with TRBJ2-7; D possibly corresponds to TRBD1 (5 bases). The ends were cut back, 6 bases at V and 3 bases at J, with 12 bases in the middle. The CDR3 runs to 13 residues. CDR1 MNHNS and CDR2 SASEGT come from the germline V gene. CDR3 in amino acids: CASSWTPNYEQYF. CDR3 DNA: TGTGCCAGCAGCTGGACACCTAACTACGAGCAGTACTTC.

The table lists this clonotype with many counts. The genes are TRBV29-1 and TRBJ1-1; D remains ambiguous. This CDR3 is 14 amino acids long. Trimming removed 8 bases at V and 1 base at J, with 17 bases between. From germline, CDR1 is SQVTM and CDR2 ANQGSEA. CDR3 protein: CSIPPPEPNTEAFF. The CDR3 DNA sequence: TGCAGCATCCCCCCCCCGGAACCGAACACTGAAGCTTTCTTT. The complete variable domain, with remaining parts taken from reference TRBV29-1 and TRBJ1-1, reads SAVISQKPSRDICQRGTSLTIQCQVDSQVTMMFWYRQQPGQSLTLIATANQGSEATYESGFVIDKFPISRPNLTFSTLTVSNMSPEDSSIYLCSIPPPEPNTEAFFGQGTRLTVV.

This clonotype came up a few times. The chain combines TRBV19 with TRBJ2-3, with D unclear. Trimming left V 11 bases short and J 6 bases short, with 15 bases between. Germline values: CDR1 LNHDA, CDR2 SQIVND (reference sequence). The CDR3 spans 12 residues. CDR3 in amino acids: CAASGRTDTQYF. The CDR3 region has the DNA TGTGCCGCCTCTGGGCGTACGGATACGCAGTATTTT.

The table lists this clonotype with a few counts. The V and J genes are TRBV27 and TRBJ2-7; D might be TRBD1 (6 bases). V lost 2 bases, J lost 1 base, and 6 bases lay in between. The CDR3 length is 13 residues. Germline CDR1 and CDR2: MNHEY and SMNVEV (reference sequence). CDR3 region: CASSLDRSYEQYF. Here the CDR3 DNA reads TGTGCCAGCAGTTTAGACAGGTCCTACGAGCAGTACTTC.

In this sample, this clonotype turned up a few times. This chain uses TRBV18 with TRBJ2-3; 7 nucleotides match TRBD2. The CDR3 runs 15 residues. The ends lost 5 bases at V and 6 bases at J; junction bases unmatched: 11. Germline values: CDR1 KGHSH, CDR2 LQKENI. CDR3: CASSSLGTIVDTQYF. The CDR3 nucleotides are TGTGCCAGCTCATCACTCGGGACTATCGTGGATACGCAGTATTTT.

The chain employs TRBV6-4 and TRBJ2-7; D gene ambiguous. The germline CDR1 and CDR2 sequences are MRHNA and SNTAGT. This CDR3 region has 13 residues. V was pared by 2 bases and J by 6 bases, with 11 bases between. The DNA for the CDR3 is TGTGCCAGCAGTGACCCGTTGTCTCCCGAGCAGTACTTC. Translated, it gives CASSDPLSPEQYF.

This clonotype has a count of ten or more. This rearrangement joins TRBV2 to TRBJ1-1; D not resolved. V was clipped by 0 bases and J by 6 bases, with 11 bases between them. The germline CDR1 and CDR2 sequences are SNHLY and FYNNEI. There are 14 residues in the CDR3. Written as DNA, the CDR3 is TGTGCCAGCAGTGAAGCTGGGAGGGTCTCTGAAGCTTTCTTT. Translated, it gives CASSEAGRVSEAFF. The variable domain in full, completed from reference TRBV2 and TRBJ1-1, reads EPEVTQTPSHQVTQMGQEVILRCVPISNHLYFYWYRQILGQKVEFLVSFYNNEISEKSEIFDDQFSVERPDGSNFTLKIRSTKLEDSAMYFCASSEAGRVSEAFFGQGTRLTVV.